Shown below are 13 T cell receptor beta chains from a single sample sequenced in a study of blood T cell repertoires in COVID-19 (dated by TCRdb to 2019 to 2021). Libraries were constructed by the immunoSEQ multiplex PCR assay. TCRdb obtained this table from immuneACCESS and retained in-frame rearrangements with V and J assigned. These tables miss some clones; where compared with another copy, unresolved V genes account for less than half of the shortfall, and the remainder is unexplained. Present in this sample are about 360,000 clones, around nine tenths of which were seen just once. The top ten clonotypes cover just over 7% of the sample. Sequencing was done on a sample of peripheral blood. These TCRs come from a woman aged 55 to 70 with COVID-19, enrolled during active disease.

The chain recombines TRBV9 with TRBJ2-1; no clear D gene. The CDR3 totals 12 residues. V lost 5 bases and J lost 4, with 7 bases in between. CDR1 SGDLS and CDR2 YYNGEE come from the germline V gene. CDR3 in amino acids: CASRSEYNEQFF. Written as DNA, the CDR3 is TGTGCCAGCAGGTCTGAGTACAATGAGCAGTTCTTC.

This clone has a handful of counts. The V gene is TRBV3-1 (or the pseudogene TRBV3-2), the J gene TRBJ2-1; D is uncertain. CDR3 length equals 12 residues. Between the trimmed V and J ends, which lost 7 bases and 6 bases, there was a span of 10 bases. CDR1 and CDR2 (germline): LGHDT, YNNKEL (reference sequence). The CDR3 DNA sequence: TGTGCCAGCACGTCACTATTCAATGAGCAGTTCTTC. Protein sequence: CASTSLFNEQFF.

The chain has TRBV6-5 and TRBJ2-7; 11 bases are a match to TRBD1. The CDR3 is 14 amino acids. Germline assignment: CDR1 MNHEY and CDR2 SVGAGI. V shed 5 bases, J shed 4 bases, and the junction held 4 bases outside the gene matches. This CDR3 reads CASSRTGGWYEQYF. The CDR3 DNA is TGTGCCAGCAGTCGGACAGGGGGCTGGTACGAGCAGTACTTC.

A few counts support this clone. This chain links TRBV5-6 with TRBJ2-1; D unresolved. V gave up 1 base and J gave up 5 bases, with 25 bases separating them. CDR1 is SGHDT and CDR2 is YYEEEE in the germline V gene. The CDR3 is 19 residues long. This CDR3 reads CASSLNTPIYGGVHNEQFF. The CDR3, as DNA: TGTGCCAGCAGCTTGAATACACCGATATATGGCGGCGTCCACAATGAGCAGTTCTTC.

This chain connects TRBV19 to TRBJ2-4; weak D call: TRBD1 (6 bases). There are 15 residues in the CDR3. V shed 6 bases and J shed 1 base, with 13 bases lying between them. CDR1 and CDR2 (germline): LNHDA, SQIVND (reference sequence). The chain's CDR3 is CASSMAQGAKNIQYF. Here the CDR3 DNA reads TGTGCCAGTAGCATGGCCCAGGGGGCCAAAAACATTCAGTACTTC.

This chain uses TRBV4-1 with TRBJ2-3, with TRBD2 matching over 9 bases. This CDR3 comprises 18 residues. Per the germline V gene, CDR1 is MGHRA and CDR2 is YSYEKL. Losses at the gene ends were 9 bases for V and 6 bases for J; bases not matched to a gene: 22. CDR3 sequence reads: CARDSSQRGDPSVDTQYF. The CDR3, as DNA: TGCGCCAGGGACTCTTCCCAGCGGGGGGACCCCAGTGTGGATACGCAGTATTTT.

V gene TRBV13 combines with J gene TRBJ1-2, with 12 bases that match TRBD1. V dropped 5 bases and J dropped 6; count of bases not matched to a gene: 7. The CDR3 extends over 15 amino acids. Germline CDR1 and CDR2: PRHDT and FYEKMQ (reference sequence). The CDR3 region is CASSVGQGAGNGYTF. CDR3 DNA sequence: TGTGCCAGCAGCGTGGGACAGGGGGCTGGAAATGGCTACACCTTC.

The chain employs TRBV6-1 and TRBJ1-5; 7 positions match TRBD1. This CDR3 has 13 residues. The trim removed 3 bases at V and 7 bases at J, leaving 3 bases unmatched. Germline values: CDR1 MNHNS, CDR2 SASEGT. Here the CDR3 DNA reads TGTGCCAGCAGTGAGCAGGGGGAGCAGCCCCAGCATTTT. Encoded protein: CASSEQGEQPQHF.

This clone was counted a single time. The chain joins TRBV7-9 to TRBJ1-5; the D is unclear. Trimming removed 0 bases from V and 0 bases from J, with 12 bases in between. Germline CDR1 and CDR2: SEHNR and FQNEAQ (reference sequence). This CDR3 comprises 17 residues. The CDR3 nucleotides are TGTGCCAGCAGCTTAGCGGCAGGCCGATATAGCAATCAGCCCCAGCATTTT. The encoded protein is CASSLAAGRYSNQPQHF.

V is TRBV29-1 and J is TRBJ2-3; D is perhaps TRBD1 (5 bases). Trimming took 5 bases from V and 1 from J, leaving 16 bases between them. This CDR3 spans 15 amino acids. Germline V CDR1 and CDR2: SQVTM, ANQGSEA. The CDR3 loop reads CSVTTGQARTDTQYF. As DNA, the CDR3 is TGCAGCGTTACCACAGGCCAAGCTCGCACAGATACGCAGTATTTT.

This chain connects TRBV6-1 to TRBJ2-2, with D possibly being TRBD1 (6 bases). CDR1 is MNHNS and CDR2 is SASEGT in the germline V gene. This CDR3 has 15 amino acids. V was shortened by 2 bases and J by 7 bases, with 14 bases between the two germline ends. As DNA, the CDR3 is TGTGCCAGCAGTGAATCGAATCAGGGGATCGGGGAGCTGTTTTTT. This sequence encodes CASSESNQGIGELFF.

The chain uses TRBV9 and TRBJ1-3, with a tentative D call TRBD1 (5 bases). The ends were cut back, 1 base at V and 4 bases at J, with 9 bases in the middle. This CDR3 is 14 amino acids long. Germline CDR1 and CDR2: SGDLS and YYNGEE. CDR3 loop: CASSVQGRGNTIYF. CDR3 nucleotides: TGTGCCAGCAGCGTACAGGGCAGGGGAAACACCATATATTTT. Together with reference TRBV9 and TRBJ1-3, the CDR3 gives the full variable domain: DSGVTQTPKHLITATGQRVTLRCSPRSGDLSVYWYQQSLDQGLQFLIQYYNGEERAKGNILERFSAQQFPDLHSELNLSSLELGDSALYFCASSVQGRGNTIYFGEGSWLTVV.

The CDR3 protein is CASSGTGNQPQHF. In nucleotides, the CDR3 is TGTGCCAGCTCAGGGACAGGGAATCAGCCCCAGCATTTT. The chain uses TRBV18 and TRBJ1-5; 9 bases agree with TRBD1. CDR3 length: 13 residues. J was trimmed by 4 bases and V by 5 bases; bases with no gene match: 0. Looked up from germline, CDR1 is KGHSH and CDR2 is LQKENI. The whole variable domain, remainder taken from reference TRBV18 and TRBJ1-5, is NAGVMQNPRHLVRRRGQEARLRCSPMKGHSHVYWYRQLPEEGLKFMVYLQKENIIDESGMPKERFSAEFPKEGPSILRIQQVVRGDSAAYFCASSGTGNQPQHFGDGTRLSIL.